The sequence of this T cell receptor (beta chain) was determined in a study of cytotoxic CD8 clonotypes in ibrutinib-treated CLL. Germline CDR1 and CDR2: SGDLS and YYNGEE. The CDR3 runs 16 residues. The J segment lost 6 bases and the V segment lost 3 bases, leaving 6 bases of the junction unmatched. This clone was observed once. Assay used: immunoSEQ multiplex PCR; TCRdb lists only in-frame clones, some missing. The sample has 120,000 to 150,000 clones, about 80% seen once; the top ten hold around 30%. Library input was 1.5 to 2 micrograms of DNA from cryopreserved PBMCs. Sequences were derived from PBMCs, sampled after 12 months of ibrutinib treatment. This receptor was taken from a human donor with chronic lymphocytic leukemia. The J gene is TRBJ2-2, the V gene TRBV9; 12 bases map to TRBD2. CDR3 DNA sequence: TGTGCCAGCAGCGGCCTACTAGCGGGAGGCTCCGGGGAGCTGTTTTTT. It specifies CASSGLLAGGSGELFF.